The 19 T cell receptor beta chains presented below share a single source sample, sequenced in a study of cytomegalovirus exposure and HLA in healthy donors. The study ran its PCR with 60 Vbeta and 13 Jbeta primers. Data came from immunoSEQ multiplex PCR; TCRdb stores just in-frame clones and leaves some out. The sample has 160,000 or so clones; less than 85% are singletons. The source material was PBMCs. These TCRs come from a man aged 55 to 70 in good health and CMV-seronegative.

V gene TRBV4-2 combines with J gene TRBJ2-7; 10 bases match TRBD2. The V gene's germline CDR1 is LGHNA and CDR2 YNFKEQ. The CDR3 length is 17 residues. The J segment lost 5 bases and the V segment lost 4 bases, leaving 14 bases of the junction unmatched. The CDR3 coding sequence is TGTGCCAGCAGCCCGCACGCTAGCGGGGGTACCCTAAACGAGCAGTACTTC. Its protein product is CASSPHASGGTLNEQYF.

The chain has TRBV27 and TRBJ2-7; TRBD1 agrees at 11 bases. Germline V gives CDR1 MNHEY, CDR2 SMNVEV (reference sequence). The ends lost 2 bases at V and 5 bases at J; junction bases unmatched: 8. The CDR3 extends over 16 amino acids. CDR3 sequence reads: CASSLLGQGAFNEQYF. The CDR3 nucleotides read TGTGCCAGCAGTTTACTCGGACAGGGGGCTTTCAACGAGCAGTACTTC.

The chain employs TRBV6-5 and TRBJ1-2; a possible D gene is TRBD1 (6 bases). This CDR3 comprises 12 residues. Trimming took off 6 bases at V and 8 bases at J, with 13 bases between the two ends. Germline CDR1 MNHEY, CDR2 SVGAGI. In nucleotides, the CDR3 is TGTGCCAGCAGGAGTCCTGGGGGCGGCTACACCTTC. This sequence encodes CASRSPGGGYTF.

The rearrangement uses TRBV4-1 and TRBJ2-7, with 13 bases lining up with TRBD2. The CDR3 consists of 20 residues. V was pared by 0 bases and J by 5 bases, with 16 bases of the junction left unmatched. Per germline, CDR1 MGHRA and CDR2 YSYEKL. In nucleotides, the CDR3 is TGCGCCAGCAGCCAAGATTCGCGCAGAGGACTAGCGGGAGTAAAGAACGAGCAGTACTTC. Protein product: CASSQDSRRGLAGVKNEQYF.

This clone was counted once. CDR3 protein: CASSTSGGSSYNEQFF. DNA of the CDR3: TGCGCCAGCAGCACAAGCGGGGGAAGCTCCTACAATGAGCAGTTCTTC. V gene TRBV5-1 combines with J gene TRBJ2-1; TRBD2 matches 8 bases. The CDR3 contains 16 residues. Germline trimming cut 4 bases from V and 0 bases from J; bases unmatched to any gene: 6. Germline V gene sequence: CDR1 SGHRS, CDR2 YFSETQ.

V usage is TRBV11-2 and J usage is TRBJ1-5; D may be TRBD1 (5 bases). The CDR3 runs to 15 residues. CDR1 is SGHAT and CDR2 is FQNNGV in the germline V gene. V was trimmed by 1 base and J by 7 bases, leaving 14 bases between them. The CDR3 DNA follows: TGTGCCAGCAGCTTAGGGTGGGGGGTCCGGCAGCCCCAGCATTTT. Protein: CASSLGWGVRQPQHF.

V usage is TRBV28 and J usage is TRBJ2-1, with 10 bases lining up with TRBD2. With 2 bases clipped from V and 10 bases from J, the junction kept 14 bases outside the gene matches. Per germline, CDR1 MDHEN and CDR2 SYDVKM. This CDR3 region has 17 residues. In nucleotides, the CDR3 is TGTGCCAGCAGTTTACCGGCTAGCGGGGGACGGTTCGAGGAGCAGTTCTTC. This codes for CASSLPASGGRFEEQFF.

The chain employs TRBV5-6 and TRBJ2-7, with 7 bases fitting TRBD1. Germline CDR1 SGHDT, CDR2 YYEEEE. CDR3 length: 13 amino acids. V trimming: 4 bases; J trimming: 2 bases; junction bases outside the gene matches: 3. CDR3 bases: TGTGCCAGCAGCCCGGGACAGACCTACGAGCAGTACTTC. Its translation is CASSPGQTYEQYF.

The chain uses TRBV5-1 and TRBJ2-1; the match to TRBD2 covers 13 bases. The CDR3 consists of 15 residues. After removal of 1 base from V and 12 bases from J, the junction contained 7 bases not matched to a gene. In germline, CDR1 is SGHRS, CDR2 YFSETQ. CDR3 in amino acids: CASSLTSGRAGGQFF. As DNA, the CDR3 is TGCGCCAGCAGCTTGACTAGCGGGAGGGCAGGAGGGCAGTTCTTC.

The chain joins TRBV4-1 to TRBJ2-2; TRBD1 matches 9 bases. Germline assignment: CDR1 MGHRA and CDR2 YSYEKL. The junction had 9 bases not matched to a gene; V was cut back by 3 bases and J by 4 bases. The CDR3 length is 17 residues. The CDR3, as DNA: TGCGCCAGCAGCCAGGATTGGGGACAGGGCATCACCGGGGAGCTGTTTTTT. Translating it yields CASSQDWGQGITGELFF.

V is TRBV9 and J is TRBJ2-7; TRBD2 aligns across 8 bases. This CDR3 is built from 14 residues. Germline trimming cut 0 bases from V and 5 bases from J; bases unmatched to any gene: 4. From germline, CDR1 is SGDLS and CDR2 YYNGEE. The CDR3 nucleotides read TGTGCCAGCAGCGTAGCCGGGACTAGTAACGAGCAGTACTTC. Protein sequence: CASSVAGTSNEQYF.

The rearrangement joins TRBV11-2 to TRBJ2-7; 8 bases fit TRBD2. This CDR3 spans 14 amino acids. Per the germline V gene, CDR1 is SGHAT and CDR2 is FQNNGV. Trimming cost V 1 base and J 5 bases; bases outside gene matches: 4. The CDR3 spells CASSLAGGPNEQYF. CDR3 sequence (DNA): TGTGCCAGCAGCTTAGCGGGAGGGCCCAACGAGCAGTACTTC.

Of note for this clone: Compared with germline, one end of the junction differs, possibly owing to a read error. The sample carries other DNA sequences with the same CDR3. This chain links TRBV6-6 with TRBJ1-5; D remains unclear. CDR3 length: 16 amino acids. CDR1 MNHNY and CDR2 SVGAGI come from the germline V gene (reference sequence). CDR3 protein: CASSSGEGYSNQPQHF. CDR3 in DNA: TGTGCCAGCAGTTCCGGGGAGGGCTATAGCAATCAGCCCCAGCACTTT.

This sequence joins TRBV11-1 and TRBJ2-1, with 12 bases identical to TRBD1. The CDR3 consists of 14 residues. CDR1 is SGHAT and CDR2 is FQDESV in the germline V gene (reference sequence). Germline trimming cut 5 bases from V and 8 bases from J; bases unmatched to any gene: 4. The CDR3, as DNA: TGTGCCAGCAGCCGGGACAGGGGGCGCGATGAGCAGTTCTTC. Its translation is CASSRDRGRDEQFF.

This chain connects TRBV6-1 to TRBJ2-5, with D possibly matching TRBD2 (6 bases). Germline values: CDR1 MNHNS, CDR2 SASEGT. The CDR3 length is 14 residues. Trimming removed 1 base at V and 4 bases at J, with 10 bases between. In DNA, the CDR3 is TGTGCCAGCAGTGAAGGACTAGTGGGAGAGACCCAGTACTTC. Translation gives CASSEGLVGETQYF.

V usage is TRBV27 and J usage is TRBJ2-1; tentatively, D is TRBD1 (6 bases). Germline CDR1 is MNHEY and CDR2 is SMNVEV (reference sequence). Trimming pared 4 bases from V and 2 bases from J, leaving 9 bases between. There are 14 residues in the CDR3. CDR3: CASSSQGTYNEQFF. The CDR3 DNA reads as TGTGCCAGCAGTTCCCAGGGGACCTACAATGAGCAGTTCTTC.

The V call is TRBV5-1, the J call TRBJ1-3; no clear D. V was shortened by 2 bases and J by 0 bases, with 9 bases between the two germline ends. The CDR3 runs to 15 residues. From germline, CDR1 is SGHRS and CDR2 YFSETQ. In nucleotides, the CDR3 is TGCGCCAGCAGCTTTTCGTCCGGCTCTGGAAACACCATATATTTT. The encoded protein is CASSFSSGSGNTIYF.

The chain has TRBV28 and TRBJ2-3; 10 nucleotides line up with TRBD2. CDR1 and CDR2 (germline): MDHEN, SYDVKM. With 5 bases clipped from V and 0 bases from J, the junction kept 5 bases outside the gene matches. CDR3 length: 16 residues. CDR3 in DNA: TGTGCCAGCAGTGTTGCGACTAGCGGGAGCACAGATACGCAGTATTTT. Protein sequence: CASSVATSGSTDTQYF.

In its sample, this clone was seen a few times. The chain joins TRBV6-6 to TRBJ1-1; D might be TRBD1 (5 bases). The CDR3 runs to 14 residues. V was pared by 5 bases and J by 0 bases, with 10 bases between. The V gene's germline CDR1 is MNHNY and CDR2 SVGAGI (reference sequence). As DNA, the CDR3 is TGTGCCAGCAGTCGCCAGGGTATGAACACTGAAGCTTTCTTT. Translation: CASSRQGMNTEAFF.